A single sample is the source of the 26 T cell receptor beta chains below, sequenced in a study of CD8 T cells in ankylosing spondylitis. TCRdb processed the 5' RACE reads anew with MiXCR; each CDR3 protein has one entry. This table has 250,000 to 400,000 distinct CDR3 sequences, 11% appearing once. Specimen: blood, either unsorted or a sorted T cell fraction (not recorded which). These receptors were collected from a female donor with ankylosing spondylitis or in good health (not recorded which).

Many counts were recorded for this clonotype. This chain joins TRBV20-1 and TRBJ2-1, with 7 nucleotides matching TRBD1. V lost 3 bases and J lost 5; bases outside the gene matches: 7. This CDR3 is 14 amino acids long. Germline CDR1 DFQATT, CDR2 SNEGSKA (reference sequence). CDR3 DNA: TGCAGTGCTAGGGATTTGACAGGGCACAATGAGCAGTTCTTC. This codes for CSARDLTGHNEQFF.

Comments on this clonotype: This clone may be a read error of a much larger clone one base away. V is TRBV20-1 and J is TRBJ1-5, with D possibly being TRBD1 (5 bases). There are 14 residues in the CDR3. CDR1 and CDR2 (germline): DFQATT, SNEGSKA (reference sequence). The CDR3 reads CSARDWGEGQPLHF. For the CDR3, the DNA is TGCAGTGCTAGAGATTGGGGGGAAGGTCAGCCCCTGCATTTT.

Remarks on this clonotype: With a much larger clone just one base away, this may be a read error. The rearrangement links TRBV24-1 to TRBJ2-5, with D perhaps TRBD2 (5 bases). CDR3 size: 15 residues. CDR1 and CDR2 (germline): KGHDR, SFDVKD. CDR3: CDTSDLEAEVGTQYF. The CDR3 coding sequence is TGTGACACCAGTGATTTGGAGGCCGAGGTTGGAACCCAGTACTTC.

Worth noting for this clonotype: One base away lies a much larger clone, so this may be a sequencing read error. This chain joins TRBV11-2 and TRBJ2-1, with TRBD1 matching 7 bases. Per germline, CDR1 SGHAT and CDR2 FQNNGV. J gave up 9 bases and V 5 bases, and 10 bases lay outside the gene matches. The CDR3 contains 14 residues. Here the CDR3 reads CASSPTATGIEQFF. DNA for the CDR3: TGTGCCAGCAGCCCCACAGCGACAGGGATTGAGCAGTTCTTC. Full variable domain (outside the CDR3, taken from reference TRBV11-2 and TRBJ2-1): EAGVAQSPRYKIIEKRQSVAFWCNPISGHATLYWYQQILGQGPKLLIQFQNNGVVDDSQLPKDRFSAERLKGVDSTLKIQPAKLEDSAVYLCASSPTATGIEQFFGPGTRLTVL.

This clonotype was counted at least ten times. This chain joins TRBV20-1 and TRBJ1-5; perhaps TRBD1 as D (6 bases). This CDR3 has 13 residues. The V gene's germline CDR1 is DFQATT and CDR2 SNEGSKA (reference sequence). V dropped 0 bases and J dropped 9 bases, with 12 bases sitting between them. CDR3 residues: CSARDQGLVPQHF. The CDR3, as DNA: TGCAGTGCTAGAGATCAGGGGCTGGTGCCCCAGCATTTT.

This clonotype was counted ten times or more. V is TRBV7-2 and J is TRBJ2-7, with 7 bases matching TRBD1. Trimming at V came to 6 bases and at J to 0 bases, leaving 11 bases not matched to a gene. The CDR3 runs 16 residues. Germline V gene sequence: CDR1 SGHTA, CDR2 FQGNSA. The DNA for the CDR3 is TGTGCCAGCAGTCTCACCTACCGGGACAGCTCCTACGAGCAGTACTTC. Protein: CASSLTYRDSSYEQYF.

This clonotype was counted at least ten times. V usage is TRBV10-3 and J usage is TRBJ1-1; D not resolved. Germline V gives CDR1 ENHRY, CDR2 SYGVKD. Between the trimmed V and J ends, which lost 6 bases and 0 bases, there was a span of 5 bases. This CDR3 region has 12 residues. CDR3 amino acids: CAISAVNTEAFF. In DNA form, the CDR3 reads TGTGCCATCAGCGCAGTGAACACTGAAGCTTTCTTT.

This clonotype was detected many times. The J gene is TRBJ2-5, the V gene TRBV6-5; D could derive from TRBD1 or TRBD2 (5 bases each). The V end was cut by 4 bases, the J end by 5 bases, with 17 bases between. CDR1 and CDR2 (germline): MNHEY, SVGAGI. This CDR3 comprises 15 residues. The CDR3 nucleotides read TGTGCCAGCAGTTCCGGGGACCGTGTGAGTGAGACCCAGTACTTC. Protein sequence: CASSSGDRVSETQYF.

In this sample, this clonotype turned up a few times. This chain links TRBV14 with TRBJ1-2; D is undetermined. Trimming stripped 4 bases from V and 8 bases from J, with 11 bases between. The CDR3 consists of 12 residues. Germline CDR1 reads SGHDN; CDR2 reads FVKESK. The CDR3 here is CASSPVNVGYTF. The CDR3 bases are TGTGCCAGCAGCCCTGTTAACGTCGGCTACACCTTC.

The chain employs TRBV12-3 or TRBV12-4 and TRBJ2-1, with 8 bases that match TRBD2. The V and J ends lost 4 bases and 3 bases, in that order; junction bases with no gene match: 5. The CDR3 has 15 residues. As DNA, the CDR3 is TGTGCCAGCAGTTCCGCGGGGGGCGTCTACAATGAGCAGTTCTTC. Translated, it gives CASSSAGGVYNEQFF.

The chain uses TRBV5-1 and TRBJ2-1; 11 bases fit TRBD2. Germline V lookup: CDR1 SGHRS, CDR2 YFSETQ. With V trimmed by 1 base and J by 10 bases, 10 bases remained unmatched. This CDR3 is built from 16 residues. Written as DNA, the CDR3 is TGCGCCAGCAGCTTGCAGACTAGCGGGGCGTACGGAGAGCAGTTCTTC. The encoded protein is CASSLQTSGAYGEQFF.

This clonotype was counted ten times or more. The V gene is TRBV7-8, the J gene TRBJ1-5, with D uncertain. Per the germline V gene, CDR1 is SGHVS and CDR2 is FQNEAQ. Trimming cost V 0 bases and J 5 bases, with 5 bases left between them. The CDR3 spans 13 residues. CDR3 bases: TGTGCCAGCAGCTTAGCCCCATATCAGCCCCAGCATTTT. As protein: CASSLAPYQPQHF.

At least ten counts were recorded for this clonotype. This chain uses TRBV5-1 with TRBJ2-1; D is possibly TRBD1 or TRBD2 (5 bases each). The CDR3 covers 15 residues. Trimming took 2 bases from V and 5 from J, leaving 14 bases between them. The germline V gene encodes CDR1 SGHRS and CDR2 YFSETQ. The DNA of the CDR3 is TGCGCCAGCAGCTTCCTCAGGGACCCCAACAATGAGCAGTTCTTC. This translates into CASSFLRDPNNEQFF.

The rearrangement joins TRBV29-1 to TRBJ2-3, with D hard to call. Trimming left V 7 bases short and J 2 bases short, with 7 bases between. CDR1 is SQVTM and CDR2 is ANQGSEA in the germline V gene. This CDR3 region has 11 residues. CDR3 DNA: TGCAGCGCCAGGACCACAGATACGCAGTATTTT. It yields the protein CSARTTDTQYF.

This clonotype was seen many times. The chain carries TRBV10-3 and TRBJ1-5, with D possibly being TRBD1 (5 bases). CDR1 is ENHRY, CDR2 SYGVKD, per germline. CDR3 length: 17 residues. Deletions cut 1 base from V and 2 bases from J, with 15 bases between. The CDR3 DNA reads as TGTGCCATCAGTGAGTGGGCGGGGGGTCCGGGCAATCAGCCCCAGCATTTT. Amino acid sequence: CAISEWAGGPGNQPQHF.

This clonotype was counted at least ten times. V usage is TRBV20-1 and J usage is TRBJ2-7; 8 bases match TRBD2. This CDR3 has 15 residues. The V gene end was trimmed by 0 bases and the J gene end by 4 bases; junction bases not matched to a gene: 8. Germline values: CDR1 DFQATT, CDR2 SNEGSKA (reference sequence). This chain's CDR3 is CSARDQPGGTYEQYF. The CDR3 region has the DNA TGCAGTGCTAGAGATCAGCCGGGGGGGACGTACGAGCAGTACTTC.

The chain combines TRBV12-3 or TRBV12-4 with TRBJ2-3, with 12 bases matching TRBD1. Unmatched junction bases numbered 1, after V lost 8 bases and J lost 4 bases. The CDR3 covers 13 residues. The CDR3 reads CASGTGGADTQYF. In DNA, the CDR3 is TGTGCCAGCGGGACAGGGGGCGCAGATACGCAGTATTTT.

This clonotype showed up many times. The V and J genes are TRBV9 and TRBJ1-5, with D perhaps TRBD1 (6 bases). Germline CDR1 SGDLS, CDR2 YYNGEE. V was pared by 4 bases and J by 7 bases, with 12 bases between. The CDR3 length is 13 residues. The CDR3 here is CASSQWGGQPQHF. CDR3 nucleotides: TGTGCCAGCAGCCAGTGGGGGGGCCAGCCCCAGCATTTT.

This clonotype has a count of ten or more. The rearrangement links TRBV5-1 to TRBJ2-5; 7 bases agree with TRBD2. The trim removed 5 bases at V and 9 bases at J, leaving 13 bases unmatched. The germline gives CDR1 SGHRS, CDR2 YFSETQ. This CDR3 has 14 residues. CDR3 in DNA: TGCGCCAGCAGAAACAGACAGCGGGAAACCCCCCAGTACTTC. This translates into CASRNRQRETPQYF.

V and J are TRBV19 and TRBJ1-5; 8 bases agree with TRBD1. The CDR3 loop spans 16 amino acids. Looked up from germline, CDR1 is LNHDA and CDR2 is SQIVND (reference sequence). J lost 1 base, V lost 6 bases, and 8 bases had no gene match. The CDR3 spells CASSPRDRSSNQPQHF. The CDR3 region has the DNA TGTGCCAGTAGCCCTAGGGACAGGTCGAGCAATCAGCCCCAGCATTTT.

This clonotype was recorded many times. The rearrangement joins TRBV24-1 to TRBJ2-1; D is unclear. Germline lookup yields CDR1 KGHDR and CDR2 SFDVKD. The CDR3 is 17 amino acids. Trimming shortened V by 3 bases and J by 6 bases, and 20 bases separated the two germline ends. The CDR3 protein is CATSDPDRGLYGNEQFF. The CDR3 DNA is TGTGCCACCAGTGATCCCGATCGAGGCTTGTATGGCAATGAGCAGTTCTTC.

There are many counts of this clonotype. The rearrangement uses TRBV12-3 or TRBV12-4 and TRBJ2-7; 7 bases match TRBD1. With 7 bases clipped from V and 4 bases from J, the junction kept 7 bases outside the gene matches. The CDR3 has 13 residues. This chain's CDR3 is CASTDRVGYEQYF. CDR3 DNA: TGTGCCAGCACCGACAGGGTAGGGTACGAGCAGTACTTC.

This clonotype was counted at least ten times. This CDR3 is CASSPPNEQFF. CDR3 coding DNA: TGTGCCAGCAGCCCGCCCAATGAGCAGTTCTTC. The chain carries TRBV7-9 and TRBJ2-1; D ambiguous. The germline V and J ends were trimmed by 5 bases and 6 bases, with 5 bases remaining between them. The germline CDR1 and CDR2 sequences are SEHNR and FQNEAQ (reference sequence). This CDR3 has 11 residues.

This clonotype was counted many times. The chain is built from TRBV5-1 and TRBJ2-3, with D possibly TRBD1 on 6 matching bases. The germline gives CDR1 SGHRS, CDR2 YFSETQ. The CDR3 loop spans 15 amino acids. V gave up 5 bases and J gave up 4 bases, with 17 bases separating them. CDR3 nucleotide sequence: TGCGCCAGCAGTCGGGTGGGGGCAAGTTCAGATACGCAGTATTTT. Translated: CASSRVGASSDTQYF.

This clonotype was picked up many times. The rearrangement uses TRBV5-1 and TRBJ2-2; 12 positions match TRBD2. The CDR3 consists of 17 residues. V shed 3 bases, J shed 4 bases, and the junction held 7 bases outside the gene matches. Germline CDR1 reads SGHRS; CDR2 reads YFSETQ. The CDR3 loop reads CASSSSSGGAVTGELFF. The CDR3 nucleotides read TGCGCCAGCAGCTCCTCTAGCGGGGGGGCCGTCACCGGGGAGCTGTTTTTT. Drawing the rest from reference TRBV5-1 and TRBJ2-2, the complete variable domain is KAGVTQTPRYLIKTRGQQVTLSCSPISGHRSVSWYQQTPGQGLQFLFEYFSETQRNKGNFPGRFSGRQFSNSRSEMNVSTLELGDSALYLCASSSSSGGAVTGELFFGEGSRLTVL.

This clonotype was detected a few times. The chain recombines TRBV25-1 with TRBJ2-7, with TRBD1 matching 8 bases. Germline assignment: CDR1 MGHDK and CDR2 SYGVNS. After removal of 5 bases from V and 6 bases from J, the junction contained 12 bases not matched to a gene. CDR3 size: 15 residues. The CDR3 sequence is CASSRAGTGSGEQYF. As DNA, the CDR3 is TGTGCCAGCAGTCGCGCCGGGACAGGTTCTGGCGAGCAGTACTTC.